The 20 T cell receptor beta chains presented below share a single source sample, sequenced in a study of blood T cells in healthy people across ages. Primed by a sample-barcoded 5' primer and a J-beta primer mix, a second PCR proceeded for roughly 7 to 12 cycles. TCRdb processed the 5' RACE reads anew with MiXCR; each CDR3 protein has one entry. In the table there are hundreds of thousands of distinct CDR3 sequences, under 40% of which are singletons. Sequencing was performed on blood. These receptors came from a man aged 18 to 30 in good health.

This clonotype was seen more than once but under ten times. This sequence joins TRBV7-8 and TRBJ1-2, with D tentatively TRBD1 (6 bases). V was cut by 3 bases and J by 6 bases, with 11 bases left in between. This CDR3 is built from 13 residues. The V gene's germline CDR1 is SGHVS and CDR2 FQNEAQ. The CDR3 DNA follows: TGTGCCAGCAGCTTCAGCCCAGGGGATGGCTACACCTTC. Its protein product is CASSFSPGDGYTF.

This clonotype has more than one count but fewer than ten. V is TRBV9 and J is TRBJ2-3, with 10 bases identical to TRBD1. The germline CDR1 and CDR2 sequences are SGDLS and YYNGEE. The CDR3 spans 15 residues. V was clipped by 0 bases and J by 4 bases; unmatched bases: 2. The CDR3: CASSVEGQGPDTQYF. The CDR3, as DNA: TGTGCCAGCAGCGTAGAGGGACAGGGGCCAGATACGCAGTATTTT. The full variable domain, completed using reference TRBV9 and TRBJ2-3, is DSGVTQTPKHLITATGQRVTLRCSPRSGDLSVYWYQQSLDQGLQFLIQYYNGEERAKGNILERFSAQQFPDLHSELNLSSLELGDSALYFCASSVEGQGPDTQYFGPGTRLTVL.

V gene TRBV6-6 combines with J gene TRBJ2-1, with 9 nucleotides matching TRBD1. J was trimmed by 8 bases and V by 1 base; bases with no gene match: 12. This CDR3 region has 17 residues. The germline V gene encodes CDR1 MNHNY and CDR2 SVGAGI (reference sequence). The CDR3 region is CASSYFPAGTGNHEQFF. The DNA for the CDR3 is TGTGCCAGCAGTTACTTCCCGGCCGGGACAGGGAACCATGAGCAGTTCTTC.

This clonotype has more than one count but fewer than ten. This chain links TRBV7-8 with TRBJ2-3; unclear D gene. CDR3 size: 14 residues. CDR1 is SGHVS and CDR2 is FQNEAQ in the germline V gene. V lost 5 bases to trimming and J lost 4 bases, with 13 bases between them. CDR3 DNA sequence: TGTGCCAGCAGCCCACTTGGCCTCGCAGATACGCAGTATTTT. It specifies CASSPLGLADTQYF.

The sample holds many counts of this clonotype. The chain employs TRBV28 and TRBJ2-1; D unclear. Trimming pared 6 bases from V and 5 bases from J, leaving 5 bases between. This CDR3 has 11 residues. The germline gives CDR1 MDHEN, CDR2 SYDVKM. Here the CDR3 reads CASRSNNEQFF. CDR3 coding DNA: TGTGCCAGCAGGTCAAACAATGAGCAGTTCTTC.

This clonotype was picked up a small number of times. V usage is TRBV27 and J usage is TRBJ1-6, with D hard to call. There are 16 residues in the CDR3. V lost 6 bases and J 11 bases, leaving 23 bases between the germline ends. The germline V gene encodes CDR1 MNHEY and CDR2 SMNVEV (reference sequence). CDR3 loop: CASSDKPEGWSPPLHF. CDR3 nucleotides: TGTGCCAGCAGCGACAAACCGGAAGGCTGGAGTCCACCCCTCCACTTT.

The chain uses TRBV28 and TRBJ1-2; TRBD1 is a possible D gene (5 bases). V lost 7 bases and J 4 bases, leaving 16 bases between the germline ends. Germline lookup yields CDR1 MDHEN and CDR2 SYDVKM. This CDR3 region has 14 residues. This chain's CDR3 is CASTPTAGSYGYTF. CDR3 nucleotide sequence: TGTGCCAGCACCCCCACGGCAGGGTCCTATGGCTACACCTTC.

In this sample, this clonotype turned up once. The rearrangement links TRBV20-1 to TRBJ2-1; the D gene is possibly TRBD2 (6 bases). The CDR3 length is 16 residues. Germline V gene data show CDR1 as DFQATT and CDR2 as SNEGSKA (reference sequence). Trimming took off 3 bases at V and 7 bases at J, with 22 bases between the two ends. Here the CDR3 DNA reads TGCAGTGCTAGCCCCCCCGGGCGGGAAGGGACGAATGAGCAGTTCTTC. Its protein product is CSASPPGREGTNEQFF.

This rearrangement joins TRBV20-1 to TRBJ1-5, with D possibly TRBD1 on 5 matching bases. The CDR3 sequence is 15 residues long. Trimming cost V 3 bases and J 3 bases, with 15 bases left between them. CDR1 and CDR2 (germline): DFQATT, SNEGSKA (reference sequence). CDR3 DNA: TGCAGTGCTAGGACCCCGGGACGGAACAATCAGCCCCAGCATTTT. Encoded protein: CSARTPGRNNQPQHF.

This clonotype has just a few counts. The chain employs TRBV10-3 and TRBJ2-5; TRBD1 matches 8 bases. The CDR3 covers 14 residues. V shed 6 bases and J 5 bases; nucleotides not matched to a gene: 8. Germline lookup yields CDR1 ENHRY and CDR2 SYGVKD. CDR3 nucleotides: TGTGCCATCAGAGAGGCGACAGGGGTTGAGACCCAGTACTTC. This sequence encodes CAIREATGVETQYF.

The J gene is TRBJ1-4, the V gene TRBV18; D gene unclear. The CDR3 totals 14 residues. CDR1 and CDR2 from the germline V gene are KGHSH and LQKENI. Trimming removed 6 bases from V and 6 bases from J, with 14 bases in between. This CDR3 is CASSPAPGHEKLFF. CDR3 DNA sequence: TGTGCCAGCTCCCCGGCACCTGGCCATGAAAAACTGTTTTTT.

This clonotype was observed a few times. The rearrangement links TRBV27 to TRBJ2-3; 8 nucleotides line up with TRBD1. CDR1 is MNHEY and CDR2 is SMNVEV in the germline V gene (reference sequence). The CDR3 sequence is 15 residues long. V dropped 7 bases and J dropped 1; count of bases not matched to a gene: 7. The DNA of the CDR3 is TGTGCCAGCACCCGGACAGGGTATCGCACAGATACGCAGTATTTT. It yields the protein CASTRTGYRTDTQYF.

This clonotype was observed at least ten times. Here the CDR3 reads CATSRESNGKFYEQYF. CDR3 nucleotides: TGTGCCACCAGCAGAGAATCTAATGGAAAGTTTTACGAGCAGTACTTC. V gene TRBV15 combines with J gene TRBJ2-7; no definite D call. Germline V CDR1 and CDR2: LNHNV, YYDKDF (reference sequence). Trimming removed 0 bases from V and 4 bases from J, with 16 bases in between. The CDR3 contains 16 residues.

This clonotype was seen a few times. J is TRBJ2-7 and V is TRBV20-1; weak D call: TRBD2 (5 bases). Trimming stripped 1 base from V and 4 bases from J, with 8 bases between. The germline V gene encodes CDR1 DFQATT and CDR2 SNEGSKA (reference sequence). The CDR3 totals 12 residues. This CDR3 reads CSARGTEYEQYF. The CDR3 nucleotides are TGCAGTGCTAGAGGGACTGAGTACGAGCAGTACTTC.

Worth noting for this clonotype: A single base separates this from a much larger clone, so it may be a read error. This sequence joins TRBV4-2 and TRBJ2-5; D remains unclear. The J call is uncertain, as TRBJ2-1 better fits the DNA end. Germline-derived CDR1 and CDR2 are LGHNA and YNFKEQ. This CDR3 is built from 15 residues. CDR3 loop: CASSQDGGYQETQFF. The CDR3 coding sequence is TGTGCCAGCAGCCAAGATGGTGGGTACCAAGAGACCCAGTTCTTC.

The gene calls are TRBV9 and TRBJ2-2; TRBD1 matches at 7 bases. With V trimmed by 0 bases and J by 5 bases, 4 bases remained unmatched. The CDR3 sequence is 15 residues long. Germline CDR1 is SGDLS and CDR2 is YYNGEE. The CDR3, as DNA: TGTGCCAGCAGCGTAGAGAGGGGGCGTACCGGGGAGCTGTTTTTT. Translation gives CASSVERGRTGELFF. Complete variable domain (other parts from reference TRBV9 and TRBJ2-2): DSGVTQTPKHLITATGQRVTLRCSPRSGDLSVYWYQQSLDQGLQFLIQYYNGEERAKGNILERFSAQQFPDLHSELNLSSLELGDSALYFCASSVERGRTGELFFGEGSRLTVL.

A few counts support this clonotype. The J gene is TRBJ2-1, the V gene TRBV7-2; 10 bases line up with TRBD2. The CDR3 contains 15 residues. Unmatched junction bases numbered 10, after V lost 5 bases and J lost 9 bases. Looked up from germline, CDR1 is SGHTA and CDR2 is FQGNSA. The CDR3 protein is CASSGLAGGPGEQFF. In nucleotides, the CDR3 is TGTGCCAGCAGCGGGTTAGCGGGGGGCCCCGGTGAGCAGTTCTTC.

The chain links TRBV6-2 or TRBV6-3 to TRBJ1-4; tentative D call: TRBD1 (6 bases). Trimming stripped 5 bases from V and 0 bases from J, with 13 bases between. The CDR3 extends over 16 amino acids. CDR1 is MNHEY and CDR2 is SVGEGT in the germline V gene. CDR3 coding DNA: TGTGCCAGCAGTCGCCGAGGGGGATCAACTAATGAAAAACTGTTTTTT. Protein product: CASSRRGGSTNEKLFF.

This clonotype came up a few times. The V gene is TRBV6-2 or TRBV6-3, the J gene TRBJ1-1, with D unclear. Germline loops: CDR1 MNHEY, CDR2 SVGEGT. The length of the CDR3 is 16 residues. The germline V and J ends were trimmed by 10 bases and 1 base, with 22 bases remaining between them. The DNA for the CDR3 is TGTGCCACCCTTTCCACCCGGACGATCCGGAACACTGAAGCTTTCTTT. Translated, it gives CATLSTRTIRNTEAFF.

The chain joins TRBV5-1 to TRBJ2-1, with 8 nucleotides matching TRBD1. The tail of the sequence fits TRBJ2-7 better, so the J call may be wrong. The CDR3 contains 15 residues. CDR1 is SGHRS, CDR2 YFSETQ, per germline. The DNA for the CDR3 is TGCGCCAGCAGCTTAACAGGGGGTTCGGACAATGAGCAGTACTTC. The encoded protein is CASSLTGGSDNEQYF.